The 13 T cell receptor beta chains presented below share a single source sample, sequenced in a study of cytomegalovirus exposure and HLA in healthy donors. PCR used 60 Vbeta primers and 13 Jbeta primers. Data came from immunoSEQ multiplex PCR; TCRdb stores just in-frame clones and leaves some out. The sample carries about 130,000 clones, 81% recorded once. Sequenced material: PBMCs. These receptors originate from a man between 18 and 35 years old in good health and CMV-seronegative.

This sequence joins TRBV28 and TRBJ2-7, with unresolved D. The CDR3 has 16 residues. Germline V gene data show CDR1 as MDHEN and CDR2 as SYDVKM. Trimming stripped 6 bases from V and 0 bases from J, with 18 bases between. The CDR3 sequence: CASSSTLALSSYEQYF. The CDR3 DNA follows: TGTGCCAGCAGCTCTACTTTAGCATTGAGCTCCTACGAGCAGTACTTC.

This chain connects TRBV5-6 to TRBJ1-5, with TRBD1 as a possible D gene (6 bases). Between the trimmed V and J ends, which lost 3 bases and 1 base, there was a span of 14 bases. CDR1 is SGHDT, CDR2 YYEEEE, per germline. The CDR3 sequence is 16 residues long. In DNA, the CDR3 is TGTGCCAGCAGCTCAGCAGGGGCGGAAAGCAATCAGCCCCAGCATTTT. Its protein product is CASSSAGAESNQPQHF.

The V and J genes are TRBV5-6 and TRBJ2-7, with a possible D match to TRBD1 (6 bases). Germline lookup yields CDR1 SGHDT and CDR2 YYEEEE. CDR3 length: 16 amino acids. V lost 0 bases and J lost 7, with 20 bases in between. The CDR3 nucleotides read TGTGCCAGCAGCTTGGTATGGACAGTAACCCCTCGAGAGCAGTACTTC. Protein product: CASSLVWTVTPREQYF.

This chain's CDR3 is CSAIQSKQYF. CDR3 bases: TGCAGTGCTATTCAGTCGAAGCAGTACTTC. The chain couples TRBV20-1 to TRBJ2-7, with D unclear. The CDR3 is made up of 10 amino acids. V was cut by 4 bases and J by 8 bases, with 9 bases left in between. Germline CDR1 reads DFQATT; CDR2 reads SNEGSKA (reference sequence).

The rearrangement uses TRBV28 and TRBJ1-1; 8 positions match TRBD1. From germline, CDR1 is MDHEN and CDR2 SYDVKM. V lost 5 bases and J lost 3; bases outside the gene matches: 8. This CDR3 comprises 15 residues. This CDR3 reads CASSEPGGGDTEAFF. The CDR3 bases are TGTGCCAGCAGTGAACCAGGGGGCGGGGACACTGAAGCTTTCTTT.

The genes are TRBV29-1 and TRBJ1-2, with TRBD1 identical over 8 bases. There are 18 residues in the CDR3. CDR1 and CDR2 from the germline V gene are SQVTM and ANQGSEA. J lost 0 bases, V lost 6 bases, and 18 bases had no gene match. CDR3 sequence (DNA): TGCAGCGTGATTTCCCCGGGACAGGCCATTACTTCTAACTATGGCTACACCTTC. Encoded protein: CSVISPGQAITSNYGYTF.

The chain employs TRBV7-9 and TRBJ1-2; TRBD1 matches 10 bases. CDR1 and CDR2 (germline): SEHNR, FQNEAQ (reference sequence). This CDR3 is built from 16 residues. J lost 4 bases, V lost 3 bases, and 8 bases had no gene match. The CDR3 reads CASSFVGTGVTYGYTF. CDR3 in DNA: TGTGCCAGCAGCTTCGTCGGGACAGGGGTCACCTATGGCTACACCTTC.

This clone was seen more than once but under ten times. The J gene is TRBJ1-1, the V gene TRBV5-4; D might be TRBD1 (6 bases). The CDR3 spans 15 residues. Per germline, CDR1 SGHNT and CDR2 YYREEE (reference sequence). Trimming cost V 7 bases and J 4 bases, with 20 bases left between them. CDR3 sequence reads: CASRRGEGIGTEAFF. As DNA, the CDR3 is TGTGCCAGCCGCAGGGGAGAAGGGATCGGCACTGAAGCTTTCTTT.

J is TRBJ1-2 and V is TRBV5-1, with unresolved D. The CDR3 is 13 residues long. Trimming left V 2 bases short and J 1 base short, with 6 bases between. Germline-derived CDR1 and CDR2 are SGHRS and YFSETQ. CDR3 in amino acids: CASSLSHNYGYTF. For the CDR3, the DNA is TGCGCCAGCAGCTTATCACATAACTATGGCTACACCTTC.

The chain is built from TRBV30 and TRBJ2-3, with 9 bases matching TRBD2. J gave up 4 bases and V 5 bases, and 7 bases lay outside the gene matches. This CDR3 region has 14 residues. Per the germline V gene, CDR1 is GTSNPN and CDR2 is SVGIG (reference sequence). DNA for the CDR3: TGTGCCTGGGTTAGCGGGGGAGGGGCAGATACGCAGTATTTT. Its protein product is CAWVSGGGADTQYF.

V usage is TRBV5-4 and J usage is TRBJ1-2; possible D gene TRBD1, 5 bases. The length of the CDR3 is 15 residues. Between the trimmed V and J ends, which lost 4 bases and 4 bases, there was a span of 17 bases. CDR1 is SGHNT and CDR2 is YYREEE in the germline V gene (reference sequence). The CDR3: CASSPGHTSSYGYTF. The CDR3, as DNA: TGTGCCAGCAGCCCAGGACATACGAGCTCCTATGGCTACACCTTC.

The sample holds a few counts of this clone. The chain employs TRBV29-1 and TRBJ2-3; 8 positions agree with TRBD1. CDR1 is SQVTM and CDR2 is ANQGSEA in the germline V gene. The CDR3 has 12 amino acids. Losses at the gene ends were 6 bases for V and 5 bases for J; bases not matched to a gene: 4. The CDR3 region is CSVRTGGDTQYF. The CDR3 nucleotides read TGCAGCGTGCGAACAGGGGGAGATACGCAGTATTTT.

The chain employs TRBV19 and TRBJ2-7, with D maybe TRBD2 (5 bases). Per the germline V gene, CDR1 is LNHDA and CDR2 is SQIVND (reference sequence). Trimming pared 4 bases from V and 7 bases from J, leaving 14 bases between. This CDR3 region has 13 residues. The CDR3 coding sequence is TGTGCCAGTAGTACGGACTTTGTGAAGGAGCAGTACTTC. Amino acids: CASSTDFVKEQYF. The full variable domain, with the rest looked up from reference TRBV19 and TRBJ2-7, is DGGITQSPKYLFRKEGQNVTLSCEQNLNHDAMYWYRQDPGQGLRLIYYSQIVNDFQKGDIAEGYSVSREKKESFPLTVTSAQKNPTAFYLCASSTDFVKEQYFGPGTRLTVT.